The clone carrying this T cell receptor (beta chain) was counted many times. What it binds is unknown. The record originates from a study of T-cell memory formation after mild COVID-19. Whole-study findings and limits: Memory sampled before infection contained some responding clones, suggesting cross-reactive memory joined. The authors did not confirm SARS-CoV-2 specificity of second-wave clones peaking day 37. Contracting CD4+ clones were located mainly in CM and EM, and CD8+ clones in EMRA.

There are 14 residues in the CDR3. V was trimmed by 5 bases and J by 1 base, leaving 12 bases between them. Germline V gene lookup returns CDR1 LNHDA and CDR2 SQIVND (reference sequence). TCRdb passed the 5' RACE reads through MiXCR, listing each CDR3 protein once. The sample yields 530,000 or so distinct CDR3 sequences, about 18% seen once. This TCR was sampled from an adult woman who had mild COVID-19 (a few samples of this study predate the infection). Cell type and time point are not known. Sequencing used PBMCs or a T cell subset sorted from them (not recorded which). The genes are TRBV19 and TRBJ2-7, with D hard to call. The CDR3 spells CASSPNSWSYEQYF. In nucleotides, the CDR3 is TGTGCCAGTAGTCCGAACTCATGGTCCTACGAGCAGTACTTC.